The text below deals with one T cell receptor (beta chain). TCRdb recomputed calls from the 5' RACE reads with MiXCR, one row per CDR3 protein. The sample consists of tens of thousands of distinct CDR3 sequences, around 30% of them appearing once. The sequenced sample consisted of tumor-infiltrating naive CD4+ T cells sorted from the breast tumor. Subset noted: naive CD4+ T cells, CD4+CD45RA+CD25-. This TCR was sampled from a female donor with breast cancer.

The CDR3 spells CASSMSLVGRETQYF. CDR3 coding DNA: TGCGCCAGCAGCATGTCCCTAGTGGGCAGGGAGACCCAGTACTTC. The rearrangement links TRBV5-1 to TRBJ2-5; D remains ambiguous. Germline CDR1 SGHRS, CDR2 YFSETQ. V lost 4 bases and J 5 bases, leaving 18 bases between the germline ends. CDR3 length equals 15 residues.